This T cell receptor beta chain was found in a study of sequential checkpoint blockade in melanoma. At the level of the study: First-line arms were nivolumab then ipilimumab, or the reverse, randomized 1:1. Maintenance nivolumab came after either treatment sequence.

The treatment: randomized to nivolumab then ipilimumab (arm A) or the reverse (arm B). No patient had prior DNA-damaging chemotherapy. PBMC sorting kept live CD3+CD8+ cells without CD19 or CD56. Between the trimmed V and J ends, which lost 0 bases and 8 bases, there was a span of 21 bases. The CDR3 is 17 amino acids. The germline V gene has CDR1 SGHRS and CDR2 YFSETQ. Sequencing was performed with immunoSEQ multiplex PCR; in TCRdb, only in-frame clones are kept and a portion is missing. The sample records about 21,000 clones, around 82% being singletons. The clonotype comes from a human donor with melanoma. The J gene is TRBJ2-1, the V gene TRBV5-1, with D hard to call. The source was CD8+ T cells sorted from blood (inferred from file names), collected from a patient given nivolumab and ipilimumab in sequence. The CDR3 sequence is CASSLGPKSSRVDEQFF. Written as DNA, the CDR3 is TGCGCCAGCAGCTTGGGTCCCAAATCGAGTCGGGTGGATGAGCAGTTCTTC.